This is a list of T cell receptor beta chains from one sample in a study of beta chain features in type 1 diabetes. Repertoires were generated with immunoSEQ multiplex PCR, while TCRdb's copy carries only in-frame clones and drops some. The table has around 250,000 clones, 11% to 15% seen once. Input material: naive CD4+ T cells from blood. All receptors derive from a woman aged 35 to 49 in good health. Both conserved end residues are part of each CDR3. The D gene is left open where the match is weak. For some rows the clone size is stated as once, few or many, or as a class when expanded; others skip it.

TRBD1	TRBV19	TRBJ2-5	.	CASSSTGKETQYF	TGTGCCAGTAGCTCGACAGGGAAAGAGACCCAGTACTTC
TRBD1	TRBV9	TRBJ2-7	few	CASSPRGGRDEQYF	TGTGCCAGCAGCCCAAGAGGGGGCAGGGACGAGCAGTACTTC
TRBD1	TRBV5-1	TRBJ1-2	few	CASSWDRPLYGYTF	TGCGCCAGCAGCTGGGACAGACCCCTTTATGGCTACACCTTC
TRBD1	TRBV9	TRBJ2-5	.	CASSTRTGGAETQYF	TGTGCCAGCAGCACTCGGACAGGGGGAGCGGAGACCCAGTACTTC
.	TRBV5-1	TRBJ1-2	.	CASSFGVDGYTF	TGCGCCAGCAGCTTCGGGGTGGATGGCTACACCTTC
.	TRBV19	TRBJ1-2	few	CASRILHSGMIYGYTF	TGTGCCAGTAGGATACTACACTCAGGGATGATCTATGGCTACACCTTC
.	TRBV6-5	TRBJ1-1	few	CASSFSGQVNTEAFF	TGTGCCAGCAGTTTCTCGGGACAAGTGAACACTGAAGCTTTCTTT
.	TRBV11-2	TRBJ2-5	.	CASSSGQPQETQYF	TGTGCCAGCAGCTCCGGACAGCCACAAGAGACCCAGTACTTC
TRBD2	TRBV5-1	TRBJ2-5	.	CASSATSGQETQYF	TGCGCCAGCAGCGCAACTAGCGGGCAAGAGACCCAGTACTTC
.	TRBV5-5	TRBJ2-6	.	CASSQDTPGANVLTF	TGTGCCAGCAGCCAGGACACCCCTGGGGCCAACGTCCTGACTTTC
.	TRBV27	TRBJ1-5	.	CASSSLVTRGNQPQHF	TGTGCCAGCAGTTCCCTTGTCACGAGGGGCAATCAGCCCCAGCATTTT
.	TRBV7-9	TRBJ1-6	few	CASSQGNSPLHF	TGTGCCAGCAGTCAGGGGAATTCACCCCTCCACTTT
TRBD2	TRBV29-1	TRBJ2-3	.	CSATGTRSTDTQYF	TGCAGCGCCACCGGGACTAGGTCCACAGATACGCAGTATTTT
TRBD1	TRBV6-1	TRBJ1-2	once	CASRRQGGDNYGYTF	TGTGCCAGCAGGAGACAGGGGGGAGATAACTATGGCTACACCTTC
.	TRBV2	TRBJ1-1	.	CASETALAFF	TGTGCCAGCGAGACAGCCTTAGCTTTCTTT
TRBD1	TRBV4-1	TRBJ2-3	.	CASSHGPGQGADTQYF	TGCGCCAGCAGCCATGGACCGGGACAGGGGGCTGATACGCAGTATTTT
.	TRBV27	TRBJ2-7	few	CASRSLTGQPYEQYF	TGTGCCAGCAGGTCGCTTACAGGGCAACCCTACGAGCAGTACTTC
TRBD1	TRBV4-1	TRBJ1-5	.	CASSLGQGSHQPQHF	TGCGCCAGCAGCTTGGGACAGGGCTCGCATCAGCCCCAGCATTTT
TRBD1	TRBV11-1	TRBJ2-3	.	CASSSRQGRNTQYF	TGTGCCAGCAGCTCCCGACAGGGGCGAAATACGCAGTATTTT
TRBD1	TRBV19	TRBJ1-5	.	CASLGTGSNQPQHF	TGTGCCAGTCTCGGGACAGGGAGCAATCAGCCCCAGCATTTT
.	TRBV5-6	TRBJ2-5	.	CASSSSGEETQYF	TGTGCCAGCAGCTCCTCAGGGGAAGAGACCCAGTACTTC
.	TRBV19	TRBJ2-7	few	CASSIVAGTYEQYF	TGTGCCAGTAGTATCGTGGCAGGGACTTACGAGCAGTACTTC
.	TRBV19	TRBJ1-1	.	CASSTRGGTNTEAFF	TGTGCCAGTAGTACTCGCGGAGGGACTAACACTGAAGCTTTCTTT
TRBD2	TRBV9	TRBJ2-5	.	CASSVDKRGEQETQYF	TGTGCCAGCAGCGTAGATAAGCGGGGGGAACAAGAGACCCAGTACTTC
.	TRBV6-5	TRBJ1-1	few	CASSYSGGMNTEAFF	TGTGCCAGCAGTTACTCCGGGGGGATGAACACTGAAGCTTTCTTT